The clone carrying this T cell receptor beta chain has a count of ten or more. What it recognizes is unknown. Here the gene names and germline are mouse. Read coverage stops 4 residues before the CDR3 terminus; the germline J gene supplies the remainder. The sample comes from a study of CD8+ T cells in alopecia areata. Whole-study context: C3H/HeJ graft donors with spontaneous alopecia, aged 6-12 months, supplied skin that was transplanted onto female C3H/HeJ mice aged about 7-10 weeks.

Markers including CD4, CD8alpha, NKG2D and NKG2ACE guided sorting of pooled cutaneous lymph node cells. Reverse transcription of extracted RNA yielded cDNA, which provided the sequencing template. Only in-frame clones appear in the TCRdb table, and some are missing; sequencing was by immunoSEQ multiplex PCR. Singletons are absent from the sample, which has 8,300 or so clones. This CDR3 comprises 15 residues. From germline, CDR1 is NSQYPW and CDR2 LRSPGD (reference sequence). With 4 bases clipped from V and 2 bases from J, the junction kept 2 bases outside the gene matches. Study results and caveats: Mouse data revealed clearer TCR sharing than patient data did, a gap possibly tied to HLA. Sequencing of scalp tissue also captures the resident alphabeta T cells of normal skin. Affected lesional scalp, above all in alopecia totalis/universalis, was more clonal than normal scalp.

V is TRBV1 and J is TRBJ2-4, with 11 bases lining up with TRBD1. Sequencing used CD8+ T cells sorted from a lymph node. This TCR came from a C3H/HeJ mouse with alopecia areata. The mouse line has the MHC haplotype H2-k. The part of the CDR3 DNA that was read is TGCACCTGCAGTGGGACAGGGGGCCTTCAAAAC. Protein product: CTCSGTGGLQN. The full CDR3 reads CTCSGTGGLQNTLYF.